This TCR beta chain was documented in a study of cytomegalovirus exposure and HLA in healthy donors. The primer mix had 60 Vbeta and 13 Jbeta primers. Clones were sequenced by immunoSEQ multiplex PCR, and TCRdb holds only the in-frame ones, with some missing. The sample shows 100,000 to 150,000 clones, around 66% of them seen only once. Germline CDR1 is GTSNPN and CDR2 is SVGIG (reference sequence). V lost 4 bases, J lost 9 bases, and 19 bases lay in between. The CDR3 is 14 amino acids. Details on this clone: Its matching antigen is unknown.

Findings of the study overall: In a later analysis, 16,951 TCR beta sequences were associated with HLA alleles at 0.05 false discovery rate.

This chain joins TRBV30 and TRBJ1-5; unclear D gene. The TCR originated in a woman in her forties in good health and CMV-seropositive. Sequenced sample: PBMCs. CDR3 in DNA: TGTGCCTGGACCCCTTCCCGGGGAAAGGGGCCCCAGCATTTT. Translation: CAWTPSRGKGPQHF.